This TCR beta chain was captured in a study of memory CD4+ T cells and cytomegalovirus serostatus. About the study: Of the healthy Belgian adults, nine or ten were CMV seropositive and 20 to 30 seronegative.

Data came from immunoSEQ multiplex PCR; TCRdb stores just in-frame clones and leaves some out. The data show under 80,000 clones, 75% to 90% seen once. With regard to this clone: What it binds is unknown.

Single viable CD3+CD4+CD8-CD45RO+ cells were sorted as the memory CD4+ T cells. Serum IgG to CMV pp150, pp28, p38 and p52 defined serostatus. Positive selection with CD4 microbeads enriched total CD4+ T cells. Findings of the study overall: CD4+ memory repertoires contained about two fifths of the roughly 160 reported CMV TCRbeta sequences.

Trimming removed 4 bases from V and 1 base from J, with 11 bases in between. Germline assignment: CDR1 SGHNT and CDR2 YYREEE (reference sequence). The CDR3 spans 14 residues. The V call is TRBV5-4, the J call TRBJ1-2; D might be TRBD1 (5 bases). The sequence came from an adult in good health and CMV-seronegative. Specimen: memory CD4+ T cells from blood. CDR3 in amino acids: CASSPRGVNYGYTF. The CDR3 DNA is TGTGCCAGCAGCCCCCGGGGGGTTAACTATGGCTACACCTTC.